This T cell receptor (beta chain) was captured by sequencing in a study of T cell repertoires in cytomegalovirus infection. Whole-study context: Public TCR beta signatures provided an indication of both CMV infection and a matching HLA type.

This clonotype was detected only once. What it recognizes is unknown. Using its own MiXCR run on the reads, TCRdb lists one record per CDR3 protein. This sample has 45,000 to 65,000 distinct CDR3 sequences, with 20% found just once. With V trimmed by 4 bases and J by 10 bases, 9 bases remained unmatched. CDR1 is MDHEN, CDR2 SYDVKM, per germline. This CDR3 is built from 15 residues. This clonotype originated in a human donor in good health (CMV status not recorded). Some clones in this sample may be carry-over from other donors' samples. This sample comprised CD8+ T cells from cultured PBMCs, obtained from culture after CMV antigen stimulation. The chain links TRBV28 to TRBJ1-6; 8 bases line up with TRBD1. Here the CDR3 DNA reads TGTGCCAGCAGTTCCGGACAGGGAAGGGAATCACCCCTCCACTTT. This sequence encodes CASSSGQGRESPLHF.